These 20 T cell receptor beta chains originate from one sample sequenced in a study of tumor-infiltrating lymphocytes in primary liver carcinoma. Starting from 500 ng of total RNA, TCR beta cDNA was produced with a primer in the constant region. It was through three nested multiplex PCR rounds of slightly modified ARM-PCR that TCR beta libraries arose. In the first two PCR rounds, TRBV1-TRBV30 forward primers were paired with a C-beta reverse primer, and each round lasted nine to ten cycles. TCRdb fed the multiplex PCR reads into MiXCR, producing one record per CDR3 protein. This table has about 41,000 distinct CDR3 sequences, about three quarters appearing once. From around 20-30 mg of unsorted bulk tissue, DNA and RNA were co-extracted together. Sequenced sample: liver tumor tissue from sampling region 2. Subset of the sample: tumor region T2, inferior pole. Every receptor here comes from a man aged 35 to 55 with primary liver carcinoma and hepatitis B virus infection.

For this clonotype: At one of its ends the junction is not consistent with the germline gene, which may arise from a read error. The chain has TRBV9 and TRBJ2-1, with D maybe TRBD2 (5 bases). CDR3 size: 15 residues. Germline V gene lookup returns CDR1 SGDLS and CDR2 YYNGEE. DNA of the CDR3: TGTGCCAGCAGTGTAGAAGACGGAGGCCACAATGAGCAGTTCTTC. Its protein product is CASSVEDGGHNEQFF.

The chain has TRBV11-1 and TRBJ2-7; D may be TRBD2 (6 bases). Germline V lookup: CDR1 SGHAT, CDR2 FQDESV (reference sequence). The length of the CDR3 is 13 residues. Deletions cut 5 bases from V and 10 bases from J, with 18 bases between. The CDR3 DNA reads TGTGCCAGCAGCCCTAGGGACTCCTATGATCAGTACTTC. Translated: CASSPRDSYDQYF.

Note on this clonotype: As the CDR3 is not closed by the conserved phenylalanine or tryptophan, this likely results from a read error. No DNA is shown, since the ends of the CDR3 on it are uncertain; the CDR3 is the one TCRdb lists. This rearrangement joins TRBV11-3 to TRBJ2-1. Germline lookup yields CDR1 SGHNT and CDR2 YENEEA. The CDR3 comprises 12 residues, both ends counted. CDR3 region: CASNLNANEQFL.

Worth noting for this clonotype: The junction and the germline gene differ at one end; a read error may be behind it. The chain recombines TRBV30 with TRBJ2-2; 11 bases fit TRBD2. The V gene's germline CDR1 is GTSNPN and CDR2 SVGIG (reference sequence). The CDR3 covers 14 residues. The CDR3, as DNA: TGTGCCTGGAGTGCGGGACTAGCGGTCGGGGGGCTGTTCTTT. It translates to CAWSAGLAVGGLFF.

A note on this clonotype: The junction and the germline gene differ at one end; a read error may be behind it. The chain combines TRBV7-2 with TRBJ2-1; 7 bases line up with TRBD2. Looked up from germline, CDR1 is SGHTA and CDR2 is FQGNSA. The length of the CDR3 is 16 residues. The CDR3 DNA reads as TGTGCCAGCAGCTTAGATCTAGCGGTGCCCTACAATGAGCAGGTCTTC. Translation: CASSLDLAVPYNEQVF.

About this clonotype itself: At one boundary the junction diverges from the germline segment, which might be a read error. This sequence joins TRBV6-5 and TRBJ2-6, with TRBD1 as a possible D gene (5 bases). Germline V gene lookup returns CDR1 MNHEY and CDR2 SVGAGI. The length of the CDR3 is 13 residues. CDR3 sequence (DNA): TGTGCCATCAGTTACTCGACAGTCAACGCCCTAACTTTC. Protein sequence: CAISYSTVNALTF.

This rearrangement joins TRBV5-5 to TRBJ2-3; D unclear. Germline V gene lookup returns CDR1 SGHKS and CDR2 YYEKEE (reference sequence). CDR3 length equals 11 residues. Trimming removed 2 bases at V and 12 bases at J, with 10 bases between. The CDR3 sequence is CASSFGDIQYF. DNA of the CDR3: TGTGCCAGCAGCTTTGGAGATATACAGTATTTT.

V gene TRBV19 combines with J gene TRBJ2-1; either TRBD1 or TRBD2 may fit D (5 bases each). The CDR3 is made up of 15 amino acids. Germline CDR1 LNHDA, CDR2 SQIVND (reference sequence). V was cut by 4 bases and J by 2 bases, with 12 bases left in between. DNA of the CDR3: TGTGCCAGTAGTACCTCGGGGCAGACCTACAATGAGCAGTTCTTC. This translates into CASSTSGQTYNEQFF.

The CDR3 loop is CAGNARRGVSYNEQFF. The CDR3 coding sequence is TGTGCCGGCAACGCCAGGAGGGGAGTGAGCTACAATGAGCAGTTCTTC. V and J are TRBV5-4 and TRBJ2-1; D might be TRBD2 (6 bases). The germline V gene encodes CDR1 SGHNT and CDR2 YYREEE (reference sequence). The V end lost 10 bases, the J end lost 3 bases, and 23 bases lay between the germline ends. This CDR3 spans 16 amino acids.

The J gene is TRBJ2-3, the V gene TRBV4-3; 10 bases are a match to TRBD2. The germline CDR1 and CDR2 sequences are LGHNA and YSLEER. Trimming removed 8 bases from V and 4 bases from J; junction bases left unmatched: 24. This CDR3 is 20 amino acids long. The chain's CDR3 is CASVQDLPSGTSERADTQYF. The CDR3 coding sequence is TGCGCCAGCGTCCAAGATCTTCCCTCCGGGACTAGCGAGAGAGCAGATACGCAGTATTTT.

Comments on this clonotype: The CDR3 carries no conserved terminal phenylalanine or tryptophan, so it likely arises from a read error. This chain links TRBV12-3 or TRBV12-4 with TRBJ1-6; D not certain. This CDR3 has 13 amino acids. The V and J ends lost 1 base and 10 bases respectively, with 8 bases between them. Here the CDR3 reads CASSLGSSSPLHI. CDR3 in DNA: TGTGCCAGCAGTTTAGGGAGCTCCTCACCCCTCCACATT.

The genes are TRBV7-9 and TRBJ1-2; TRBD1 is a possible D gene (5 bases). The germline gives CDR1 SEHNR, CDR2 FQNEAQ (reference sequence). V was pared by 10 bases and J by 8 bases, with 23 bases between. CDR3 size: 14 residues. The CDR3 nucleotides read TGTGCCAACAGTCAAGCTGGGGGGTATGAAGGCTACACCTTC. The encoded protein is CANSQAGGYEGYTF. The full variable domain, completed using reference TRBV7-9 and TRBJ1-2, is DTGVSQNPRHKITKRGQNVTFRCDPISEHNRLYWYRQTLGQGPEFLTYFQNEAQLEKSRLLSDRFSAERPKGSFSTLEIQRTEQGDSAMYLCANSQAGGYEGYTFGSGTRLTVV.

As for this clonotype: One end of the junction does not line up with germline, which may come from a read error. This chain links TRBV7-8 with TRBJ1-4; 9 nucleotides agree with TRBD1. This CDR3 has 15 residues. The V gene's germline CDR1 is SGHVS and CDR2 FQNEAQ. The CDR3 region is CASSLDVTGGEKLFF. CDR3 bases: TGTGCAAGCAGCTTAGACGTGACAGGGGGTGAAAAACTGTTTTTT.

Comment on this clonotype: The CDR3 carries no conserved terminal phenylalanine or tryptophan, so it likely arises from a read error. The J gene is TRBJ1-2, the V gene TRBV4-1, with D hard to call. From germline, CDR1 is MGHRA and CDR2 YSYEKL. The CDR3 length is 16 residues. For the CDR3, the DNA is TGCGCCAGCAGCCAAGATGGCGGACCTTCCTCCTATGGTTACACCCTC. Translated: CASSQDGGPSSYGYTL.

To note about this clonotype: As the CDR3 is not closed by the conserved phenylalanine or tryptophan, this likely results from a read error. The chain employs TRBV14 and TRBJ2-3; D unclear. The CDR3 has 13 amino acids. The germline V gene encodes CDR1 SGHDN and CDR2 FVKESK. This CDR3 reads CASSRGYTVTQYL. CDR3 in DNA: TGTGCAAGCAGCCGAGGATACACAGTTACACAGTATCTT.

Comments on this clonotype: Relative to the germline gene, one junction end is altered; a read error may explain this. The chain employs TRBV4-1 and TRBJ2-7; no clear D. Germline lookup yields CDR1 MGHRA and CDR2 YSYEKL. The CDR3 extends over 13 amino acids. The CDR3 here is CASSHGYGYEQYF. Here the CDR3 DNA reads TGCGCCAGCAGCCATGGTTACGGGTACGAGCAGTATTTC.

A word on this clonotype: A much larger clone lies one base from this, so it may be a read error. The rearrangement joins TRBV20-1 to TRBJ2-1; D remains ambiguous. The CDR3 sequence is 15 residues long. Germline V gives CDR1 DFQATT, CDR2 SNEGSKA (reference sequence). The CDR3 is CSARDPGVGYNVQFF. DNA for the CDR3: TGCAGTGCTAGAGATCCTGGGGTGGGGTACAATGTGCAGTTCTTC.

This clonotype was detected a few times. With a much larger clone just one base away, this may be a read error. The chain links TRBV5-1 to TRBJ2-3; D is possibly TRBD2 (6 bases). Germline assignment: CDR1 SGHRS and CDR2 YFSETQ. The CDR3 runs 11 residues. V was trimmed by 6 bases and J by 8 bases, leaving 10 bases between them. The CDR3 DNA reads TGCGCCAGCAAACGGGGAGGTACGCAGTATTTT. Its translation is CASKRGGTQYF.

This rearrangement joins TRBV29-1 to TRBJ1-5, with D possibly TRBD1 on 6 matching bases. Germline lookup yields CDR1 SQVTM and CDR2 ANQGSEA. This CDR3 is built from 12 residues. CDR3 sequence reads: CCAGQINQPQHF. In DNA form, the CDR3 reads TGCTGCGCCGGACAGATCAATCAGCCCCAGCATTTT.

The V gene is TRBV5-6, the J gene TRBJ2-7, with 11 bases that match TRBD2. J lost 13 bases, V lost 3 bases, and 15 bases had no gene match. The CDR3 runs 15 residues. Germline CDR1 is SGHDT and CDR2 is YYEEEE. The CDR3 spells CASSSRGLAEYGHYF. As DNA, the CDR3 is TGTGCCAGCAGCTCTAGGGGACTAGCGGAATACGGGCACTACTTC.